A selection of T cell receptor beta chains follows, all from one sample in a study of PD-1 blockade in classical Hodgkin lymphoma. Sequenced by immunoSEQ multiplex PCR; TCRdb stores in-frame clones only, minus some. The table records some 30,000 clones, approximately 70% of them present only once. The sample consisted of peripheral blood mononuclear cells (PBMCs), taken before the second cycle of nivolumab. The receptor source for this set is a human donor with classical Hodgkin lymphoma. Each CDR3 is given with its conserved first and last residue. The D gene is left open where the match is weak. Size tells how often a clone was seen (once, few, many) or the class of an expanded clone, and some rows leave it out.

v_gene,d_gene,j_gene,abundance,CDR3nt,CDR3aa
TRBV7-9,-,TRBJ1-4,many,TGTGCCAGCAGCTTGGGGACTTTTGCAACTAATGAAAAACTGTTTTTT,CASSLGTFATNEKLFF
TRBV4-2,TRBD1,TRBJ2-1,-,TGTGCCAGCAGCCAGGGACAGGCTACCTACAATGAGCAGTTCTTC,CASSQGQATYNEQFF
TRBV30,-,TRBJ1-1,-,TGTGCCTGGAGGGGTGGGGGGTGGAACACTGAAGCTTTCTTT,CAWRGGGWNTEAFF
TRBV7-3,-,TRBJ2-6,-,TGTGCCAGCAGCCCGGGCGGAGGAGGGGCCAACGTCCTGACTTTC,CASSPGGGGANVLTF
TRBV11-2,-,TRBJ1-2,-,TGTGCCAGCAGCTTAGATCGCACGCCCGGGGGCTACACCTTC,CASSLDRTPGGYTF
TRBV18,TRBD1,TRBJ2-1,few,TGTGCCAGCTCACCACCGTCACAGGGGAGCAGGAATGAGCAGTTCTTC,CASSPPSQGSRNEQFF
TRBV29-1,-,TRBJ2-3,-,TGCAGCGTTGAAGGGAAACGCACAGATACGCAGTATTTT,CSVEGKRTDTQYF
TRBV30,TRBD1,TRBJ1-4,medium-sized,TGTGCCTCCGACAGGGGGGGAAATGAAAAACTGTTTTTT,CASDRGGNEKLFF
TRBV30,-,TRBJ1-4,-,TGTGCCTGGAGTGAGGGCAGGGTGTGGGAAAAACTGTTTTTT,CAWSEGRVWEKLFF
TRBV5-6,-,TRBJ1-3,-,TGTGCCAGCAGCCGCCCTAGTCGGGCGTCTGGAAACACCATATATTTT,CASSRPSRASGNTIYF
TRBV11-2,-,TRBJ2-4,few,TGTGCCAGCAGCCCACCATCCGGAGACATTCAGTACTTC,CASSPPSGDIQYF
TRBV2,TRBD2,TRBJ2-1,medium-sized,TGTGCCAGCCGGAGACTAGCGGGAGCGGGTGAGCAGTTCTTC,CASRRLAGAGEQFF
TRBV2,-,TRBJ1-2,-,TGTGCCAGCAAGAGGGAACAGGACTATGGCTACACCTTC,CASKREQDYGYTF
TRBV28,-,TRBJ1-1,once,TGTGCCAGCAGGTCCCGGGACACAAGAGTCAACACTGAAGCTTTCTTT,CASRSRDTRVNTEAFF
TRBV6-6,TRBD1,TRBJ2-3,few,TGTGCCAGCAGGGGGGAACAGGGGGGAGGAACAGATACGCAGTATTTT,CASRGEQGGGTDTQYF
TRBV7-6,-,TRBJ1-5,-,TGTGCCAGCAGCCATGGACAGAATCAGCCCCAGCATTTT,CASSHGQNQPQHF
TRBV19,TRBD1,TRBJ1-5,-,TGTGCTAGTAGTTCCCCTCGACAGGGGATGGGCAATCAGCCCCAGCATTTT,CASSSPRQGMGNQPQHF
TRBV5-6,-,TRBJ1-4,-,TGTGCCAGCAGCCGAAGAGGTGGGGTTAATGAAAAACTGTTTTTT,CASSRRGGVNEKLFF
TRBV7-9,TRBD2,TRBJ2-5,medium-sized,TGTGCCAGCAGCTTGGCAACTAGCGGGTGGGAGACCCAGTACTTC,CASSLATSGWETQYF
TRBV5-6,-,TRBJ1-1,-,TGTGCCAGCAGCCAAGATAATAAAATCGGGACTGAAGCTTTCTTT,CASSQDNKIGTEAFF
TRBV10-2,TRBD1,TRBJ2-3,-,TGCGCCAGCATACGCAGGACAGGGAACACAGATACGCAGTATTTT,CASIRRTGNTDTQYF
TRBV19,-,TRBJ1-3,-,TGTGCCAGTAGTATGTTGAAGGCTGGAAACACCATATATTTT,CASSMLKAGNTIYF
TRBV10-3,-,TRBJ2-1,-,TGTGCCATCAGCCCAGGACATTATGAGCAGTTCTTC,CAISPGHYEQFF
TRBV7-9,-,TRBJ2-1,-,TGTGCCAGCAGCTTATTGACAGACCCGGGGGATCAGTTCTTC,CASSLLTDPGDQFF
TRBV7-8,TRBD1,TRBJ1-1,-,TGTGCCAGCAGCTTTGCAGGGGGCGCGGGGACTGAAGCTTTCTTT,CASSFAGGAGTEAFF
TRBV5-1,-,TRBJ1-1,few,TGCGCCAGCCACCCCCCCAGCCTCACTGAAGCTTTCTTT,CASHPPSLTEAFF
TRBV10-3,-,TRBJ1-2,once,TGTGCCATCAGTGAATTGAGTTCCAATGGCTACACCTTC,CAISELSSNGYTF
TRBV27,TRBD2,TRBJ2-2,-,TGTGCCAGCAGTTTACTAGCGGGGGCTGCCGGGGAGCTGTTTTTT,CASSLLAGAAGELFF
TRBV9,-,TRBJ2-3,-,TGTGCCAGCAGCGTGACAGGCACAGATACGCAGTATTTT,CASSVTGTDTQYF
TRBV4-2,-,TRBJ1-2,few,TGTGCCAGCAGCCAAGATGGAGGGTCCTATGGCTACACCTTC,CASSQDGGSYGYTF
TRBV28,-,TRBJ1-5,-,TGTGCCAGCAGTCTTCCCCGGGGAGGCCAGCATTTT,CASSLPRGGQHF
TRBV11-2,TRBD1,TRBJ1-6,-,TGTGCCAGCAGCTCGGGGACAGGCTATAATTCACCCCTCCACTTT,CASSSGTGYNSPLHF
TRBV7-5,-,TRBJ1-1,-,TGTGCCAGCAGCCCTGGGGGCATCTCTGAAGCTTTCTTT,CASSPGGISEAFF
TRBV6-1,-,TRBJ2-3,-,TGTGCCAGCAGTTCGGGGCGATGGACAGATACGCAGTATTTT,CASSSGRWTDTQYF
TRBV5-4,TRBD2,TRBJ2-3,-,TGTGCCAGCAGCTTGGGCACTAGCGGGGGCTTAGATACGCAGTATTTT,CASSLGTSGGLDTQYF
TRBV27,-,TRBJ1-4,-,TGTGCCAGCAGGGCCCGGGGGGATATTAATGAAAAACTGTTTTTT,CASRARGDINEKLFF
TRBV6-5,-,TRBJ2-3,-,TGTGCCAGCAGTTTTAACAGCCTCACAGATACGCAGTATTTT,CASSFNSLTDTQYF
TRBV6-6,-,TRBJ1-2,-,TGTGCCAGCAGTCAGCACAGGGATACTGGCTACACCTTC,CASSQHRDTGYTF
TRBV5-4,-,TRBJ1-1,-,TGTGCCAGCAGTTACAGGGAGGGGAACACTGAAGCTTTCTTT,CASSYREGNTEAFF
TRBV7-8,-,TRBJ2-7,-,TGTGCCAGCAGCTCCTCTAAACGAAAATACGAGCAGTACTTC,CASSSSKRKYEQYF
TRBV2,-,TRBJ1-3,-,TGTGCCAGCAGGAACGGATGGGACATCGGAAACACCATATATTTT,CASRNGWDIGNTIYF
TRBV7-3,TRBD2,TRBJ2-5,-,TGTGCCAGCAGCTTAAATCCTAGCGGGGGTCGGGAGACCCAGTACTTC,CASSLNPSGGRETQYF
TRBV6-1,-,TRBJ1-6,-,TGTGCCAGCAGTGCAGAACAGGGATCTAATTCACCCCTCCACTTT,CASSAEQGSNSPLHF
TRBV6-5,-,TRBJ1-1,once,TGTGCCAGCAGTTCGGTAGAAAACACTGAAGCTTTCTTT,CASSSVENTEAFF
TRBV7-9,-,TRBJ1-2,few,TGTGCCAGCAGCTTAAAATTGGAGAGACACTATGGCTACACCTTC,CASSLKLERHYGYTF
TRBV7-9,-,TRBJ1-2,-,TGTGCCAGCAGCTTAGTAGGCTATGGCTACACCTTC,CASSLVGYGYTF
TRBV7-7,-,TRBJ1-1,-,TGTGCTAGCAGCTTGGACAGAAGCACTGAAGCTTTCTTT,CASSLDRSTEAFF
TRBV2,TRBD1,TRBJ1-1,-,TGTGCCAGCACCGGGACAGCTTACACTGAAGCTTTCTTT,CASTGTAYTEAFF